One and the same sample provided the 20 T cell receptor beta chains below, sequenced in a study of blood T cell repertoires in COVID-19. Clones were sequenced by immunoSEQ multiplex PCR, and TCRdb holds only the in-frame ones, with some missing. Counted here are 90,000 to 100,000 clones, around 84% occurring once; the ten biggest clones make up around 2%. The sequenced material came from peripheral blood. Receptors originate from a man in his sixties or seventies with active or convalescent COVID-19.

The V gene is TRBV2, the J gene TRBJ2-3; D call uncertain. This CDR3 region has 14 residues. The germline V and J ends were trimmed by 6 bases and 0 bases, with 10 bases remaining between them. Germline V gene data show CDR1 as SNHLY and CDR2 as FYNNEI. CDR3 protein: CASRSRPSTDTQYF. The CDR3 DNA is TGTGCCAGCAGATCTAGGCCTAGCACAGATACGCAGTATTTT.

The J gene is TRBJ2-1, the V gene TRBV3-1 (or the pseudogene TRBV3-2), with TRBD2 matching over 11 bases. The germline gives CDR1 LGHDT, CDR2 YNNKEL (reference sequence). V shed 7 bases and J 4 bases; nucleotides not matched to a gene: 6. The CDR3 loop spans 15 amino acids. CDR3 in DNA: TGTGCCAGCACCCGGACTAGCGGGCAATACAATGAGCAGTTCTTC. Protein: CASTRTSGQYNEQFF.

The CDR3 is CAWSQTGLGWETQYF. In DNA form, the CDR3 reads TGTGCCTGGAGCCAGACCGGTTTGGGCTGGGAGACCCAGTACTTC. The V call is TRBV30, the J call TRBJ2-5; D is ambiguous. This CDR3 has 15 residues. CDR1 is GTSNPN and CDR2 is SVGIG in the germline V gene (reference sequence). The V end was cut by 3 bases, the J end by 5 bases, with 19 bases between.

V is TRBV19 and J is TRBJ1-1, with D possibly being TRBD1 (5 bases). There are 15 residues in the CDR3. V was clipped by 3 bases and J by 1 base, with 12 bases between them. Germline V gene lookup returns CDR1 LNHDA and CDR2 SQIVND (reference sequence). The CDR3 DNA follows: TGTGCCAGTAGTATCGGGGGGAAGGGGAACACTGAAGCTTTCTTT. Protein: CASSIGGKGNTEAFF.

The chain combines TRBV15 with TRBJ2-3; 7 bases fit TRBD1. CDR1 and CDR2 (germline): LNHNV, YYDKDF (reference sequence). Germline trimming cut 0 bases from V and 3 bases from J; bases unmatched to any gene: 3. CDR3 length: 15 amino acids. In nucleotides, the CDR3 is TGTGCCACCAGCAGAGATGGACAGGTAACAGATACGCAGTATTTT. This translates into CATSRDGQVTDTQYF.

CDR3 in DNA: TGTGCCAGCAGCACCGGACTGCGCACAGATACGCAGTATTTT. Translated, it gives CASSTGLRTDTQYF. V is TRBV9 and J is TRBJ2-3, with a weak D call TRBD2 (5 bases). The CDR3 contains 14 residues. Trimming stripped 4 bases from V and 1 base from J, with 10 bases between. Germline lookup yields CDR1 SGDLS and CDR2 YYNGEE.

V gene TRBV28 combines with J gene TRBJ2-2, with D perhaps matching TRBD1 (6 bases). The CDR3 totals 15 residues. Germline V CDR1 and CDR2: MDHEN, SYDVKM. V lost 5 bases and J lost 1, with 11 bases in between. As DNA, the CDR3 is TGTGCCAGCAGTGCTCCGACAGGGAACACCGGGGAGCTGTTTTTT. Its protein is CASSAPTGNTGELFF.

The CDR3 DNA follows: TGTGCCAGCAGCGGTCCCTTGTATGCAGGGGCCACCCCTAACTATGGCTACACCTTC. This translates into CASSGPLYAGATPNYGYTF. V is TRBV9 and J is TRBJ1-2; a weak D match, TRBD1 (6 bases). V was cut by 3 bases and J by 0 bases, with 24 bases left in between. The CDR3 totals 19 residues. Germline CDR1 is SGDLS and CDR2 is YYNGEE.

V and J are TRBV6-5 and TRBJ1-1; the match to TRBD1 covers 9 bases. Germline values: CDR1 MNHEY, CDR2 SVGAGI. This CDR3 comprises 15 residues. J gave up 4 bases and V 6 bases, and 9 bases lay outside the gene matches. The DNA for the CDR3 is TGTGCCAGCAGAAAGACAGGGGGTCAGGGCACTGAAGCTTTCTTT. It yields the protein CASRKTGGQGTEAFF.

This chain joins TRBV5-1 and TRBJ2-2; 10 bases map to TRBD1. This CDR3 has 18 residues. Trimming removed 3 bases from V and 1 base from J; junction bases left unmatched: 9. CDR1 is SGHRS and CDR2 is YFSETQ in the germline V gene. CDR3 sequence: CASSSGQGGLRNTGELFF. CDR3 coding DNA: TGCGCCAGCAGCTCTGGACAGGGGGGTCTTCGGAACACCGGGGAGCTGTTTTTT.

The chain is built from TRBV3-1 (or the pseudogene TRBV3-2) and TRBJ2-7, with D tentatively TRBD1 (6 bases). CDR3 length: 14 amino acids. Germline CDR1 reads LGHDT; CDR2 reads YNNKEL (reference sequence). The V end lost 5 bases, the J end lost 3 bases, and 14 bases lay between the germline ends. The CDR3 sequence: CASSKLGGDYEQYF. For the CDR3, the DNA is TGTGCCAGCAGCAAACTAGGGGGAGACTACGAGCAGTACTTC.

This clone was observed a single time. The chain joins TRBV29-1 to TRBJ2-4, with a weak D call TRBD1 (5 bases). This CDR3 is 12 amino acids long. Trimming took off 1 base at V and 6 bases at J, with 7 bases between the two ends. Germline-derived CDR1 and CDR2 are SQVTM and ANQGSEA. CDR3: CSVEGQGNIQYF. CDR3 in DNA: TGCAGCGTTGAAGGGCAGGGAAACATTCAGTACTTC.

The gene calls are TRBV6-6 and TRBJ1-4, with 7 positions matching TRBD1. The CDR3 runs 19 residues. Trimming removed 5 bases from V and 0 bases from J; junction bases left unmatched: 15. Germline CDR1 and CDR2: MNHNY and SVGAGI (reference sequence). For the CDR3, the DNA is TGTGCCAGCAGTCGTCAAGGAAGTAAACAGGGGACAACTAATGAAAAACTGTTTTTT. This codes for CASSRQGSKQGTTNEKLFF.

The gene calls are TRBV9 and TRBJ2-7, with TRBD2 matching over 8 bases. Germline V gene lookup returns CDR1 SGDLS and CDR2 YYNGEE. This CDR3 is built from 15 residues. J gave up 4 bases and V 0 bases, and 6 bases lay outside the gene matches. The CDR3 sequence: CASSVGGGTVYEQYF. The CDR3 DNA is TGTGCCAGCAGCGTAGGCGGGGGGACCGTATACGAGCAGTACTTC.

This rearrangement joins TRBV7-6 to TRBJ2-2; 11 nucleotides line up with TRBD2. Germline V gene data show CDR1 as SGHVS and CDR2 as FNYEAQ. This CDR3 contains 18 residues. Trimming cost V 2 bases and J 1 base; bases outside gene matches: 6. For the CDR3, the DNA is TGTGCCAGCAGCTTACGACCTACTAGCGGGGGGAACACCGGGGAGCTGTTTTTT. Translated: CASSLRPTSGGNTGELFF.

This clone appeared a single time. This chain joins TRBV2 and TRBJ2-1; TRBD2 might be the D (5 bases). The CDR3 is 13 residues long. The germline V and J ends were trimmed by 4 bases and 9 bases, with 13 bases remaining between them. Per germline, CDR1 SNHLY and CDR2 FYNNEI. The CDR3 here is CASSGLSGGEQFF. For the CDR3, the DNA is TGTGCCAGCAGTGGCTTGAGCGGCGGTGAGCAGTTCTTC.

The chain employs TRBV24-1 and TRBJ2-3; the match to TRBD2 covers 9 bases. V was pared by 1 base and J by 2 bases, with 3 bases of the junction left unmatched. In germline, CDR1 is KGHDR, CDR2 SFDVKD. CDR3 size: 16 residues. CDR3 region: CATSDLAGGPTDTQYF. As DNA, the CDR3 is TGTGCCACCAGTGATTTAGCGGGGGGCCCCACAGATACGCAGTATTTT.

The sample holds many counts of this clone. J is TRBJ1-1 and V is TRBV30; 8 nucleotides line up with TRBD1. The CDR3 is 12 amino acids. Germline trimming cut 3 bases from V and 5 bases from J; bases unmatched to any gene: 2. Germline loops: CDR1 GTSNPN, CDR2 SVGIG (reference sequence). This CDR3 is CAWRYRGTEAFF. In DNA, the CDR3 is TGTGCCTGGAGGTACAGGGGGACTGAAGCTTTCTTT.

The genes are TRBV28 and TRBJ2-1, with D maybe TRBD2 (5 bases). Germline V gene lookup returns CDR1 MDHEN and CDR2 SYDVKM. V lost 7 bases, J lost 1 base, and 17 bases lay in between. The CDR3 is 16 residues long. This CDR3 reads CASTLVGVRSYNEQFF. Here the CDR3 DNA reads TGTGCCAGCACACTGGTCGGGGTAAGGTCCTACAATGAGCAGTTCTTC.

V usage is TRBV11-2 and J usage is TRBJ2-5; 12 bases fit TRBD2. This CDR3 spans 15 amino acids. V trimming: 5 bases; J trimming: 5 bases; junction bases outside the gene matches: 6. Germline CDR1 reads SGHAT; CDR2 reads FQNNGV. The CDR3 loop is CASSRGGLAGETQYF. As DNA, the CDR3 is TGTGCCAGCAGCCGGGGTGGACTAGCGGGGGAGACCCAGTACTTC.